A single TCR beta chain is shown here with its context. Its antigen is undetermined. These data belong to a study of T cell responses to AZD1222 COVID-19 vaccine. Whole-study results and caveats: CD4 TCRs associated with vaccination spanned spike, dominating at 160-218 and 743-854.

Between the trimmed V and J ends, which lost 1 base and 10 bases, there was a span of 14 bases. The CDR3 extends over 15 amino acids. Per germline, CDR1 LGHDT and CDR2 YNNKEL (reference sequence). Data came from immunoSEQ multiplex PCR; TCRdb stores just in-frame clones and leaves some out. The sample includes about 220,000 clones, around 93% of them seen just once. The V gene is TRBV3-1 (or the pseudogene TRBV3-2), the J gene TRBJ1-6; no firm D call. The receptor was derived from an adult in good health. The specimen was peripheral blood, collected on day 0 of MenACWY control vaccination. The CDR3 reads CASSQVVYGRSPLHF. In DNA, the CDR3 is TGTGCCAGCAGCCAAGTTGTGTATGGCCGATCACCCCTCCACTTT.